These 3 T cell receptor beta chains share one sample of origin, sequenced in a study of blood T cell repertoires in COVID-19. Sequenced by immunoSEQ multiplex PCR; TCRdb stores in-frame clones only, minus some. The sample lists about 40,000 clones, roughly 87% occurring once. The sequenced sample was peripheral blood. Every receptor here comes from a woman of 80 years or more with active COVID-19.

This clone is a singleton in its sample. CDR3 in amino acids: CASSYSSGTGSEKLFF. CDR3 DNA sequence: TGTGCCAGCAGTTACTCGAGTGGGACAGGGAGTGAAAAACTGTTTTTT. The chain combines TRBV6-5 with TRBJ1-4; 9 nucleotides align to TRBD1. The CDR3 covers 16 residues. The V gene's germline CDR1 is MNHEY and CDR2 SVGAGI. V lost 0 bases, J lost 7 bases, and 6 bases stayed unmatched.

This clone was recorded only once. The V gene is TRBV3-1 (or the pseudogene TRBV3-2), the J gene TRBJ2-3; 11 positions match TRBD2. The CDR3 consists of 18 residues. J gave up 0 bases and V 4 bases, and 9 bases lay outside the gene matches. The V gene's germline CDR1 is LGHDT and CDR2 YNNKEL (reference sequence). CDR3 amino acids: CASSPWASGGSSTDTQYF. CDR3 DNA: TGTGCCAGCAGCCCGTGGGCTAGCGGGGGGTCCAGCACAGATACGCAGTATTTT.

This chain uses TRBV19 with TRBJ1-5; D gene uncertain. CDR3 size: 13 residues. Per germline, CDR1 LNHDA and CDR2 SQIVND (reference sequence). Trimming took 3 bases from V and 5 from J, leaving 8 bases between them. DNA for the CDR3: TGTGCCAGTAGTATTATGCAGGATCAGCCCCAGCATTTT. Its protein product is CASSIMQDQPQHF.